One sample yielded the 27 T cell receptor beta chains listed below, sequenced in a study of graft-versus-host responses after intestinal transplantation. Only in-frame clones appear in the TCRdb table, and some are missing; sequencing was by immunoSEQ multiplex PCR. Among over 75,000 clones listed, about 90% were seen once. For these TCRs, the target antigens are not known. Sample: unstimulated CD8+ T cells sorted from spleen or lymph node cells, taken before transplant. These receptor sequences come from a human donor who was the organ donor for an intestinal transplant.

This sequence joins TRBV7-9 and TRBJ2-7, with 8 nucleotides matching TRBD1. Unmatched junction bases numbered 7, after V lost 1 base and J lost 2 bases. CDR1 is SEHNR and CDR2 is FQNEAQ in the germline V gene (reference sequence). The CDR3 loop spans 16 amino acids. In DNA form, the CDR3 reads TGTGCCAGCAGCTTAGTGGGGACAGGATCCCCCTACGAGCAGTACTTC. This sequence encodes CASSLVGTGSPYEQYF.

The chain has TRBV10-3 and TRBJ2-3; weak D call: TRBD1 (5 bases). CDR3 length: 16 residues. Germline V gene lookup returns CDR1 ENHRY and CDR2 SYGVKD. Trimming shortened V by 2 bases and J by 2 bases, and 14 bases separated the two germline ends. The CDR3: CAISEGDSSSTDTQYF. As DNA, the CDR3 is TGTGCCATCAGTGAGGGAGACAGCTCCTCCACAGATACGCAGTATTTT.

This chain joins TRBV27 and TRBJ2-5; 11 positions match TRBD1. The J call is doubtful: the DNA matches TRBJ2-7 better. In germline, CDR1 is MNHEY, CDR2 SMNVEV (reference sequence). This CDR3 has 14 residues. The CDR3 spells CASSPGTGGYEQYF. In DNA form, the CDR3 reads TGTGCCAGCAGTCCAGGGACAGGGGGCTACGAGCAGTACTTC.

The chain combines TRBV29-1 with TRBJ1-3; tentative D call: TRBD1 (6 bases). Germline loops: CDR1 SQVTM, CDR2 ANQGSEA. With 4 bases removed from V and 4 bases from J, the gap between germline ends came to 14 bases. The CDR3 has 14 residues. The CDR3 DNA follows: TGCAGCGTTGTATCAGGGGCTCACGGAAACACCATATATTTT. Protein product: CSVVSGAHGNTIYF.

The rearrangement uses TRBV10-3 and TRBJ2-3; 9 bases are shared with TRBD2. The CDR3 is made up of 16 amino acids. Trimming took 3 bases from V and 3 from J; bases not matched to a gene: 7. Germline-derived CDR1 and CDR2 are ENHRY and SYGVKD. As DNA, the CDR3 is TGTGCCATCAGTGACGATTTAGCGGGGGCTACAGATACGCAGTATTTT. It codes for CAISDDLAGATDTQYF.

This chain connects TRBV6-5 to TRBJ2-3; a weak D match, TRBD1 (5 bases). The CDR3 consists of 12 residues. The V gene's germline CDR1 is MNHEY and CDR2 SVGAGI. Trimming removed 2 bases from V and 6 bases from J, with 6 bases in between. The CDR3 nucleotides read TGTGCCAGCAGTTACAACAGGGATACGCAGTATTTT. Translation: CASSYNRDTQYF.

The chain has TRBV15 and TRBJ2-7; D unclear. Germline CDR1 and CDR2: LNHNV and YYDKDF (reference sequence). The V end was cut by 9 bases, the J end by 1 base, with 13 bases between. The CDR3 extends over 13 amino acids. In DNA, the CDR3 is TGTGCCACGGCCGGAGACGCTTCCTACGAGCAGTACTTC. It yields the protein CATAGDASYEQYF.

The gene calls are TRBV2 and TRBJ2-3, with D uncertain. Trimming took 8 bases from V and 5 from J, leaving 8 bases between them. The CDR3 extends over 11 amino acids. Germline loops: CDR1 SNHLY, CDR2 FYNNEI. The CDR3 region is CASSGGDTQYF. The CDR3 DNA follows: TGTGCCAGCTCGGGTGGAGATACGCAGTATTTT.

With regard to this clone: The sample holds other DNA sequences that translate to the same CDR3. V is TRBV14 and J is TRBJ1-4, with a possible D match to TRBD1 (5 bases). The CDR3 length is 15 residues. Trimming shortened V by 5 bases and J by 7 bases, and 17 bases separated the two germline ends. The germline gives CDR1 SGHDN, CDR2 FVKESK. CDR3 loop: CASSLTWGDGEKLFF. The CDR3 DNA follows: TGTGCCAGCAGCTTAACCTGGGGGGACGGTGAAAAACTGTTTTTT.

V gene TRBV12-5 combines with J gene TRBJ2-7; TRBD1 is a possible D gene (5 bases). CDR1 is LGHNT and CDR2 is FRNRAP in the germline V gene. With 3 bases removed from V and 2 bases from J, the gap between germline ends came to 11 bases. CDR3 length: 14 residues. CDR3 DNA sequence: TGTGCTAGTGGTTTCTCGGACACCACCTACGAGCAGTACTTC. This translates into CASGFSDTTYEQYF.

This rearrangement joins TRBV4-1 to TRBJ1-1; D ambiguous. In germline, CDR1 is MGHRA, CDR2 YSYEKL. This CDR3 spans 15 amino acids. V dropped 1 base and J dropped 5 bases, with 14 bases sitting between them. As DNA, the CDR3 is TGCGCCAGCAGCCAAGGTCCGGGTCCTTGGACTGAAGCTTTCTTT. Encoded protein: CASSQGPGPWTEAFF.

In DNA form, the CDR3 reads TGTGCCAGCAGTCCGGCGGGAGGGCCTCTTATATCGGGTGAGCAGTTCTTC. This encodes CASSPAGGPLISGEQFF. This chain links TRBV28 with TRBJ2-1; the match to TRBD2 covers 9 bases. There are 17 residues in the CDR3. CDR1 is MDHEN and CDR2 is SYDVKM in the germline V gene. With 5 bases clipped from V and 9 bases from J, the junction kept 17 bases outside the gene matches.

The V and J genes are TRBV5-1 and TRBJ1-5; possible D gene TRBD1, 5 bases. In germline, CDR1 is SGHRS, CDR2 YFSETQ. V was shortened by 0 bases and J by 6 bases, with 16 bases between the two germline ends. This CDR3 has 16 residues. The CDR3 region is CASSLGRWRDSQPQHF. The DNA of the CDR3 is TGCGCCAGCAGCTTGGGGAGGTGGCGGGACTCTCAGCCCCAGCATTTT. Combining the CDR3 with reference TRBV5-1 and TRBJ1-5 gives the whole variable domain KAGVTQTPRYLIKTRGQQVTLSCSPISGHRSVSWYQQTPGQGLQFLFEYFSETQRNKGNFPGRFSGRQFSNSRSEMNVSTLELGDSALYLCASSLGRWRDSQPQHFGDGTRLSIL.

This chain links TRBV27 with TRBJ2-5, with 10 nucleotides matching TRBD2. The CDR3 spans 16 residues. The V gene's germline CDR1 is MNHEY and CDR2 SMNVEV (reference sequence). The trim removed 0 bases at V and 1 base at J, leaving 2 bases unmatched. For the CDR3, the DNA is TGTGCCAGCAGTTTATCTAGCGGGGGGTTCCAAGAGACCCAGTACTTC. Protein product: CASSLSSGGFQETQYF.

This clone appeared a single time. V and J are TRBV19 and TRBJ2-7; no definite D call. Trimming removed 1 base from V and 2 bases from J, with 6 bases in between. The CDR3 has 13 residues. The germline V gene has CDR1 LNHDA and CDR2 SQIVND (reference sequence). CDR3 in amino acids: CASSIAFAYEQYF. CDR3 nucleotide sequence: TGTGCCAGTAGTATAGCTTTCGCCTACGAGCAGTACTTC.

The genes are TRBV27 and TRBJ2-1; TRBD2 agrees at 11 bases. CDR3 length: 15 amino acids. The germline V gene encodes CDR1 MNHEY and CDR2 SMNVEV (reference sequence). V shed 7 bases and J 2 bases; nucleotides not matched to a gene: 4. For the CDR3, the DNA is TGTGCCAGCACCCTAGCGGGAGGTGCCTACAATGAGCAGTTCTTC. This sequence encodes CASTLAGGAYNEQFF.

This clone has a single count. The chain joins TRBV25-1 to TRBJ1-1; D might be TRBD1 (5 bases). The CDR3 extends over 14 amino acids. V was clipped by 1 base and J by 10 bases, with 16 bases between them. Germline V gene data show CDR1 as MGHDK and CDR2 as SYGVNS. In nucleotides, the CDR3 is TGTGCCAGCAGTGAATTCTACAGGCCCTCGGGAGCTTTCTTT. Translation gives CASSEFYRPSGAFF.

The V call is TRBV27, the J call TRBJ1-1, with 7 bases aligning to TRBD1. V trimming: 10 bases; J trimming: 1 base; junction bases outside the gene matches: 12. The CDR3 spans 15 residues. Germline CDR1 is MNHEY and CDR2 is SMNVEV (reference sequence). For the CDR3, the DNA is TGTGCCACCATAGGAACCGGGACAGCGAACACTGAAGCTTTCTTT. Residues: CATIGTGTANTEAFF.

The chain combines TRBV5-1 with TRBJ2-6, with TRBD1 as a possible D gene (5 bases). This CDR3 is built from 16 residues. With 5 bases removed from V and 0 bases from J, the gap between germline ends came to 12 bases. CDR1 and CDR2 from the germline V gene are SGHRS and YFSETQ. The CDR3 nucleotides are TGCGCCAGCAGGCGGACACCCCCCTCTGGGGCCAACGTCCTGACTTTC. Amino acid sequence: CASRRTPPSGANVLTF.

V and J are TRBV7-8 and TRBJ2-3; D call uncertain. CDR3 length equals 12 residues. V lost 4 bases to trimming and J lost 3 bases, with 5 bases between them. Germline values: CDR1 SGHVS, CDR2 FQNEAQ. The CDR3 DNA reads TGTGCCAGCAGCTCCTTAACAGATACGCAGTATTTT. It translates to CASSSLTDTQYF. Filled out from reference TRBV7-8 and TRBJ2-3, the complete variable domain reads GAGVSQSPRYKVAKRGQDVALRCDPISGHVSLFWYQQALGQGPEFLTYFQNEAQLDKSGLPSDRFFAERPEGSVSTLKIQRTQQEDSAVYLCASSSLTDTQYFGPGTRLTVL.

The rearrangement links TRBV30 to TRBJ2-1, with 11 positions matching TRBD2. The CDR3 totals 13 residues. The J segment lost 7 bases and the V segment lost 7 bases, leaving 6 bases of the junction unmatched. The germline V gene encodes CDR1 GTSNPN and CDR2 SVGIG (reference sequence). The CDR3 loop reads CALASGGLNEQFF. In DNA form, the CDR3 reads TGTGCCTTAGCTAGCGGGGGGTTGAATGAGCAGTTCTTC.

The rearrangement uses TRBV7-2 and TRBJ1-5; TRBD1 agrees at 7 bases. With V trimmed by 5 bases and J by 0 bases, 4 bases remained unmatched. Germline CDR1 SGHTA, CDR2 FQGNSA. This CDR3 is built from 15 residues. Here the CDR3 reads CASSRTGYSNQPQHF. The CDR3 DNA sequence: TGTGCCAGCAGCAGGACAGGATATAGCAATCAGCCCCAGCATTTT.

The chain employs TRBV14 and TRBJ2-7; D not certain. The CDR3 has 13 amino acids. In germline, CDR1 is SGHDN, CDR2 FVKESK. Trimming cost V 5 bases and J 4 bases, with 12 bases left between them. The CDR3 sequence: CASSAGEDYEQYF. Written as DNA, the CDR3 is TGTGCCAGCAGCGCCGGTGAGGATTACGAGCAGTACTTC. The variable domain in full, with the rest retrieved from reference TRBV14 and TRBJ2-7, is EAGVTQFPSHSVIEKGQTVTLRCDPISGHDNLYWYRRVMGKEIKFLLHFVKESKQDESGMPNNRFLAERTGGTYSTLKVQPAELEDSGVYFCASSAGEDYEQYFGPGTRLTVT.

The chain links TRBV5-1 to TRBJ2-5, with TRBD2 as a possible D gene (5 bases). This CDR3 has 11 residues. V lost 5 bases to trimming and J lost 10 bases, with 12 bases between them. Germline-derived CDR1 and CDR2 are SGHRS and YFSETQ. The CDR3 spells CASSSGLFQYF. CDR3 sequence (DNA): TGCGCCAGCAGTTCCGGACTCTTCCAGTACTTC.

This chain uses TRBV2 with TRBJ1-2, with TRBD1 as a possible D gene (5 bases). The V end lost 2 bases, the J end lost 4 bases, and 17 bases lay between the germline ends. Germline CDR1 reads SNHLY; CDR2 reads FYNNEI. The CDR3 runs 16 residues. The CDR3 here is CASSEPGHPTSYGYTF. The CDR3 DNA sequence: TGTGCCAGCAGTGAACCCGGACACCCTACTTCCTATGGCTACACCTTC. The whole variable domain, filled in from reference TRBV2 and TRBJ1-2, reads EPEVTQTPSHQVTQMGQEVILRCVPISNHLYFYWYRQILGQKVEFLVSFYNNEISEKSEIFDDQFSVERPDGSNFTLKIRSTKLEDSAMYFCASSEPGHPTSYGYTFGSGTRLTVV.

V is TRBV28 and J is TRBJ2-5, with 9 bases fitting TRBD2. CDR1 is MDHEN and CDR2 is SYDVKM in the germline V gene. The CDR3 length is 14 residues. J gave up 7 bases and V 5 bases, and 8 bases lay outside the gene matches. The CDR3 DNA is TGTGCCAGCAGTACCATAGCGGGGGCCACGACCCAGTACTTC. The encoded protein is CASSTIAGATTQYF.

The chain links TRBV28 to TRBJ1-2; 8 bases fit TRBD1. The germline V gene encodes CDR1 MDHEN and CDR2 SYDVKM. The CDR3 loop spans 15 amino acids. The V segment lost 6 bases and the J segment 4 bases; nucleotides outside the gene matches: 10. The CDR3 region has the DNA TGTGCCAGCAGGTTAGGGACAGGTAGGACCTATGGCTACACCTTC. This encodes CASRLGTGRTYGYTF.